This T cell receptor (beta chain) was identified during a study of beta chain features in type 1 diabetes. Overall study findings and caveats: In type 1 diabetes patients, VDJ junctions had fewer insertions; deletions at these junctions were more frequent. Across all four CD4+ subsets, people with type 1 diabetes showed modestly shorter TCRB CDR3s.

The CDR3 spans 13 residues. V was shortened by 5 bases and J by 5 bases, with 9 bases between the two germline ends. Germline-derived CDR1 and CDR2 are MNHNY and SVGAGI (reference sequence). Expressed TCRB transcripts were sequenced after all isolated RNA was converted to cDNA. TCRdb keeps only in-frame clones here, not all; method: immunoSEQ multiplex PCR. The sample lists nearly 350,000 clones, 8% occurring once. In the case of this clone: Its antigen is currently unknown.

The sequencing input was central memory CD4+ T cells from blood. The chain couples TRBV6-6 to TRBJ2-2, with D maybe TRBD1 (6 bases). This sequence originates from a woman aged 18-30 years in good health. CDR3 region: CASSIQGTGELFF. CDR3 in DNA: TGTGCCAGCAGTATACAGGGTACCGGGGAGCTGTTTTTT.